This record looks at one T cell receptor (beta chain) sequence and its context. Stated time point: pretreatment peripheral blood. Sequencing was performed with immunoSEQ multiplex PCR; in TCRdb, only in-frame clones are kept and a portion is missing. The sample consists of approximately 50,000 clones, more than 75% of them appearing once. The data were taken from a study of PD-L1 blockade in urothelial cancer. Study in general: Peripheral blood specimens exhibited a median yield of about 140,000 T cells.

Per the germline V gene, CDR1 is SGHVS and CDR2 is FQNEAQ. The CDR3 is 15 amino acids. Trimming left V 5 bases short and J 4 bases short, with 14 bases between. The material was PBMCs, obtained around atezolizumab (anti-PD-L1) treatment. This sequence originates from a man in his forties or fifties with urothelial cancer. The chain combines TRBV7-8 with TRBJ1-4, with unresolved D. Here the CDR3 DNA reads TGTGCCAGCAGCATCGGACCGGGGATTAATGAAAAACTGTTTTTT. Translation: CASSIGPGINEKLFF.